These 29 T cell receptor beta chains originate from one sample sequenced in a study of blood T cell repertoires in COVID-19. Repertoires were generated with immunoSEQ multiplex PCR, while TCRdb's copy carries only in-frame clones and drops some. The table records roughly 110,000 clones, approximately 90% of them present only once. Material for sequencing was peripheral blood. The receptors come from a man aged 45-65 years with active or convalescent COVID-19.

This chain joins TRBV5-1 and TRBJ1-2; TRBD1 matches 9 bases. After removal of 8 bases from V and 4 bases from J, the junction contained 9 bases not matched to a gene. Germline V gene lookup returns CDR1 SGHRS and CDR2 YFSETQ. The CDR3 loop spans 14 amino acids. CDR3: CASNRGLGGYGYTF. The CDR3 nucleotides are TGCGCCAGTAACAGGGGGCTCGGGGGCTATGGCTACACCTTC.

The V call is TRBV5-1, the J call TRBJ1-5, with D maybe TRBD1 (6 bases). The germline V and J ends were trimmed by 5 bases and 5 bases, with 17 bases remaining between them. Germline V lookup: CDR1 SGHRS, CDR2 YFSETQ. This CDR3 contains 15 residues. CDR3 loop: CASSKNTGSDQPQHF. As DNA, the CDR3 is TGCGCCAGCAGTAAAAACACAGGGTCAGATCAGCCCCAGCATTTT. Together with reference TRBV5-1 and TRBJ1-5, the CDR3 gives the full variable domain: KAGVTQTPRYLIKTRGQQVTLSCSPISGHRSVSWYQQTPGQGLQFLFEYFSETQRNKGNFPGRFSGRQFSNSRSEMNVSTLELGDSALYLCASSKNTGSDQPQHFGDGTRLSIL.

V is TRBV10-3 and J is TRBJ1-2, with D uncertain. This CDR3 comprises 14 residues. The germline V gene encodes CDR1 ENHRY and CDR2 SYGVKD. The germline V and J ends were trimmed by 4 bases and 0 bases, with 9 bases remaining between them. The CDR3: CAISATETNYGYTF. CDR3 in DNA: TGTGCCATCAGTGCTACGGAGACTAACTATGGCTACACCTTC.

The chain recombines TRBV7-2 with TRBJ1-1; D possibly corresponds to TRBD1 (5 bases). The CDR3 length is 15 residues. V shed 1 base and J shed 1 base, with 10 bases lying between them. The germline V gene has CDR1 SGHTA and CDR2 FQGNSA. The CDR3 region has the DNA TGTGCCAGCAGCTTAGACCCCGGGGGGAACACTGAAGCTTTCTTT. Its protein product is CASSLDPGGNTEAFF.

The J gene is TRBJ2-1, the V gene TRBV24-1, with 10 nucleotides matching TRBD1. Trimming at V came to 7 bases and at J to 9 bases, leaving 8 bases not matched to a gene. This CDR3 region has 14 residues. Per germline, CDR1 KGHDR and CDR2 SFDVKD. The CDR3 reads CATRGGTGDGEQFF. DNA for the CDR3: TGTGCCACCAGGGGGGGGACAGGGGACGGTGAGCAGTTCTTC.

This clone occurred once. The gene calls are TRBV5-1 and TRBJ1-5; TRBD1 might be the D (6 bases). This CDR3 is 16 amino acids long. CDR1 and CDR2 (germline): SGHRS, YFSETQ. V was clipped by 4 bases and J by 0 bases, with 14 bases between them. CDR3 DNA sequence: TGCGCCAGCAGCCCGGACAGCTTAGATAGCAATCAGCCCCAGCATTTT. Amino acids: CASSPDSLDSNQPQHF.

J is TRBJ2-1 and V is TRBV10-3, with D tentatively TRBD1 (5 bases). V lost 3 bases to trimming and J lost 2 bases, with 11 bases between them. The CDR3 length is 15 residues. Germline V gives CDR1 ENHRY, CDR2 SYGVKD. The CDR3 is CAISEGAPAYNEQFF. Written as DNA, the CDR3 is TGTGCCATCAGTGAAGGGGCCCCCGCCTACAATGAGCAGTTCTTC.

The table lists this clone with a few counts. The chain carries TRBV10-3 and TRBJ1-1; TRBD1 matches 9 bases. From germline, CDR1 is ENHRY and CDR2 SYGVKD. The ends lost 2 bases at V and 3 bases at J; junction bases unmatched: 4. This CDR3 has 15 residues. Written as DNA, the CDR3 is TGTGCCATCAGTGAGAGAGGGGACAGGGACACTGAAGCTTTCTTT. Its translation: CAISERGDRDTEAFF.

This chain joins TRBV9 and TRBJ2-2, with 10 bases identical to TRBD2. Per germline, CDR1 SGDLS and CDR2 YYNGEE. This CDR3 has 16 residues. V dropped 1 base and J dropped 5; count of bases not matched to a gene: 5. The CDR3: CASSVSGRAGTGELFF. In DNA form, the CDR3 reads TGTGCCAGCAGCGTAAGCGGGAGGGCCGGTACCGGGGAGCTGTTTTTT.

The rearrangement uses TRBV27 and TRBJ2-4; TRBD1 might be the D (6 bases). V gave up 10 bases and J gave up 1 base, with 20 bases separating them. The CDR3 contains 16 residues. Germline CDR1 reads MNHEY; CDR2 reads SMNVEV (reference sequence). The CDR3 is CATTQVRGWAKNIQYF. As DNA, the CDR3 is TGTGCCACCACCCAGGTGAGGGGGTGGGCCAAAAACATTCAGTACTTC.

V gene TRBV7-2 combines with J gene TRBJ2-7; no clear D gene. This CDR3 comprises 13 residues. Deletions cut 3 bases from V and 6 bases from J, with 12 bases between. Germline assignment: CDR1 SGHTA and CDR2 FQGNSA. The CDR3 protein is CASSFTERSEQYF. CDR3 nucleotides: TGTGCCAGCAGCTTCACGGAGCGCTCCGAGCAGTACTTC.

The V call is TRBV12-3 or TRBV12-4, the J call TRBJ2-3, with D perhaps TRBD1 (6 bases). V lost 4 bases and J 6 bases, leaving 11 bases between the germline ends. The length of the CDR3 is 13 residues. The CDR3 region has the DNA TGTGCCAGCAGTTCGCAGGGGTGGGATACGCAGTATTTT. Amino acids: CASSSQGWDTQYF.

The chain employs TRBV18 and TRBJ1-5; D is undetermined. V was trimmed by 5 bases and J by 0 bases, leaving 11 bases between them. In germline, CDR1 is KGHSH, CDR2 LQKENI. The CDR3 has 15 residues. The CDR3 protein is CASSTEVVSNQPQHF. The CDR3 DNA is TGTGCCAGCTCAACCGAGGTTGTTAGCAATCAGCCCCAGCATTTT.

V and J are TRBV4-2 and TRBJ2-1, with TRBD2 as a possible D gene (6 bases). This CDR3 has 14 residues. With 8 bases removed from V and 6 bases from J, the gap between germline ends came to 17 bases. Per the germline V gene, CDR1 is LGHNA and CDR2 is YNFKEQ. CDR3 sequence: CASSRSGPPNEQFF. In DNA form, the CDR3 reads TGTGCCAGCTCCCGGAGCGGGCCTCCCAATGAGCAGTTCTTC.

The chain is built from TRBV5-1 and TRBJ1-2; TRBD1 aligns across 7 bases. From germline, CDR1 is SGHRS and CDR2 YFSETQ. With 1 base clipped from V and 8 bases from J, the junction kept 8 bases outside the gene matches. This CDR3 is 14 amino acids long. The CDR3 DNA sequence: TGCGCCAGCAGCTTGACCGGGACAGCGCGGGGCTACACCTTC. It encodes CASSLTGTARGYTF. Drawing the rest from reference TRBV5-1 and TRBJ1-2, the complete variable domain is KAGVTQTPRYLIKTRGQQVTLSCSPISGHRSVSWYQQTPGQGLQFLFEYFSETQRNKGNFPGRFSGRQFSNSRSEMNVSTLELGDSALYLCASSLTGTARGYTFGSGTRLTVV.

The chain links TRBV5-1 to TRBJ1-1, with D maybe TRBD1 (6 bases). V dropped 3 bases and J dropped 5 bases, with 11 bases sitting between them. CDR3 size: 13 residues. The V gene's germline CDR1 is SGHRS and CDR2 YFSETQ. CDR3: CASSSSGDTEAFF. DNA of the CDR3: TGCGCCAGCAGCTCCTCAGGGGATACTGAAGCTTTCTTT.

The chain has TRBV9 and TRBJ2-5; 13 bases match TRBD2. Germline-derived CDR1 and CDR2 are SGDLS and YYNGEE. Losses at the gene ends were 3 bases for V and 4 bases for J; bases not matched to a gene: 3. The CDR3 extends over 15 amino acids. The CDR3 reads CASSGLAGGGETQYF. The CDR3 DNA sequence: TGTGCCAGCAGCGGACTAGCGGGGGGTGGAGAGACCCAGTACTTC.

This chain joins TRBV6-5 and TRBJ2-1; D gene ambiguous. Per germline, CDR1 MNHEY and CDR2 SVGAGI. The CDR3 totals 11 residues. The V end was cut by 2 bases, the J end by 9 bases, with 5 bases between. Here the CDR3 reads CASSYAGEQFF. In nucleotides, the CDR3 is TGTGCCAGCAGTTACGCAGGTGAGCAGTTCTTC.

This chain links TRBV4-3 with TRBJ2-5; perhaps TRBD1 as D (6 bases). V lost 2 bases, J lost 6 bases, and 16 bases lay in between. This CDR3 has 15 residues. Germline CDR1 LGHNA, CDR2 YSLEER. This CDR3 reads CASSQYEGWGQTQYF. CDR3 bases: TGCGCCAGCAGCCAATATGAAGGGTGGGGGCAGACCCAGTACTTC.

The chain recombines TRBV12-3 or TRBV12-4 with TRBJ2-5; D is possibly TRBD1 (5 bases). V shed 3 bases and J shed 4 bases, with 9 bases lying between them. CDR3 length equals 13 residues. The CDR3 loop is CASSLWQGETQYF. In DNA form, the CDR3 reads TGTGCCAGCAGTTTGTGGCAGGGAGAGACCCAGTACTTC.

The rearrangement uses TRBV9 and TRBJ2-7; 7 positions agree with TRBD2. Trimming removed 3 bases from V and 1 base from J; junction bases left unmatched: 19. This CDR3 has 19 amino acids. CDR1 and CDR2 (germline): SGDLS, YYNGEE. The CDR3: CASSARRPSWEGQSYEQYF. The CDR3 DNA is TGTGCCAGCAGCGCCAGGAGACCTTCGTGGGAGGGCCAGTCCTACGAGCAGTACTTC. The whole variable domain, filled in from reference TRBV9 and TRBJ2-7, reads DSGVTQTPKHLITATGQRVTLRCSPRSGDLSVYWYQQSLDQGLQFLIQYYNGEERAKGNILERFSAQQFPDLHSELNLSSLELGDSALYFCASSARRPSWEGQSYEQYFGPGTRLTVT.

This clone has only one observation. V usage is TRBV28 and J usage is TRBJ1-2; 8 bases match TRBD1. CDR1 is MDHEN and CDR2 is SYDVKM in the germline V gene. The CDR3 loop spans 14 amino acids. After removal of 5 bases from V and 3 bases from J, the junction contained 5 bases not matched to a gene. CDR3 nucleotide sequence: TGTGCCAGCAGTCAGATGACAGGGGACTATGGCTACACCTTC. Residues: CASSQMTGDYGYTF.

The rearrangement uses TRBV12-3 or TRBV12-4 and TRBJ2-7; D is unclear. CDR3 size: 13 residues. The V end was cut by 3 bases, the J end by 4 bases, with 10 bases between. The CDR3 nucleotides are TGTGCCAGCAGTTTTGAGAATAATTACGAGCAGTACTTC. This encodes CASSFENNYEQYF.

This clone was seen a single time. The chain joins TRBV2 to TRBJ1-2; 8 nucleotides agree with TRBD1. The CDR3 extends over 14 amino acids. Per the germline V gene, CDR1 is SNHLY and CDR2 is FYNNEI. After removal of 6 bases from V and 6 bases from J, the junction contained 9 bases not matched to a gene. CDR3 sequence reads: CASSPDRVIHGYTF. In nucleotides, the CDR3 is TGTGCCAGCAGCCCGGACAGGGTAATCCATGGCTACACCTTC. Full variable domain (missing parts from reference TRBV2 and TRBJ1-2): EPEVTQTPSHQVTQMGQEVILRCVPISNHLYFYWYRQILGQKVEFLVSFYNNEISEKSEIFDDQFSVERPDGSNFTLKIRSTKLEDSAMYFCASSPDRVIHGYTFGSGTRLTVV.

The V and J genes are TRBV28 and TRBJ2-3, with TRBD2 identical over 8 bases. Germline V gene sequence: CDR1 MDHEN, CDR2 SYDVKM. The CDR3 sequence is 16 residues long. V lost 8 bases, J lost 5 bases, and 15 bases stayed unmatched. The CDR3 here is CASPPSRGEGRDTQYF. CDR3 nucleotide sequence: TGTGCCAGCCCCCCTTCGCGGGGGGAAGGACGAGATACGCAGTATTTT.

The rearrangement links TRBV5-1 to TRBJ1-1; 10 bases align to TRBD1. Looked up from germline, CDR1 is SGHRS and CDR2 is YFSETQ. The V gene end was trimmed by 4 bases and the J gene end by 1 base; junction bases not matched to a gene: 7. The CDR3 sequence is 16 residues long. The CDR3 protein is CASSKTGGLGNTEAFF. In nucleotides, the CDR3 is TGCGCCAGCAGCAAGACAGGGGGCCTGGGGAACACTGAAGCTTTCTTT.

The gene calls are TRBV30 and TRBJ2-5; D not certain. With 2 bases removed from V and 0 bases from J, the gap between germline ends came to 7 bases. Per germline, CDR1 GTSNPN and CDR2 SVGIG (reference sequence). The CDR3 totals 13 residues. CDR3 sequence (DNA): TGTGCCTGGAGTAACGGGTACCAAGAGACCCAGTACTTC. Protein sequence: CAWSNGYQETQYF.

This clone occurred a few times. The chain couples TRBV7-2 to TRBJ1-1, with TRBD1 matching 9 bases. J gave up 1 base and V 3 bases, and 6 bases lay outside the gene matches. Germline V gene data show CDR1 as SGHTA and CDR2 as FQGNSA. This CDR3 contains 16 residues. As DNA, the CDR3 is TGTGCCAGCAGCTTTCGGACAGGGGCCACGAACACTGAAGCTTTCTTT. Translation: CASSFRTGATNTEAFF.

This clone was seen once. This sequence joins TRBV28 and TRBJ1-1, with D maybe TRBD1 (5 bases). This CDR3 is built from 14 residues. The V gene lost 7 bases and the J gene lost 2 bases, with 14 bases spanning the gap. The V gene's germline CDR1 is MDHEN and CDR2 SYDVKM. Here the CDR3 DNA reads TGTGCCAGCATCTCCGGCCAGGGAAACACTGAAGCTTTCTTT. This gives the protein CASISGQGNTEAFF.